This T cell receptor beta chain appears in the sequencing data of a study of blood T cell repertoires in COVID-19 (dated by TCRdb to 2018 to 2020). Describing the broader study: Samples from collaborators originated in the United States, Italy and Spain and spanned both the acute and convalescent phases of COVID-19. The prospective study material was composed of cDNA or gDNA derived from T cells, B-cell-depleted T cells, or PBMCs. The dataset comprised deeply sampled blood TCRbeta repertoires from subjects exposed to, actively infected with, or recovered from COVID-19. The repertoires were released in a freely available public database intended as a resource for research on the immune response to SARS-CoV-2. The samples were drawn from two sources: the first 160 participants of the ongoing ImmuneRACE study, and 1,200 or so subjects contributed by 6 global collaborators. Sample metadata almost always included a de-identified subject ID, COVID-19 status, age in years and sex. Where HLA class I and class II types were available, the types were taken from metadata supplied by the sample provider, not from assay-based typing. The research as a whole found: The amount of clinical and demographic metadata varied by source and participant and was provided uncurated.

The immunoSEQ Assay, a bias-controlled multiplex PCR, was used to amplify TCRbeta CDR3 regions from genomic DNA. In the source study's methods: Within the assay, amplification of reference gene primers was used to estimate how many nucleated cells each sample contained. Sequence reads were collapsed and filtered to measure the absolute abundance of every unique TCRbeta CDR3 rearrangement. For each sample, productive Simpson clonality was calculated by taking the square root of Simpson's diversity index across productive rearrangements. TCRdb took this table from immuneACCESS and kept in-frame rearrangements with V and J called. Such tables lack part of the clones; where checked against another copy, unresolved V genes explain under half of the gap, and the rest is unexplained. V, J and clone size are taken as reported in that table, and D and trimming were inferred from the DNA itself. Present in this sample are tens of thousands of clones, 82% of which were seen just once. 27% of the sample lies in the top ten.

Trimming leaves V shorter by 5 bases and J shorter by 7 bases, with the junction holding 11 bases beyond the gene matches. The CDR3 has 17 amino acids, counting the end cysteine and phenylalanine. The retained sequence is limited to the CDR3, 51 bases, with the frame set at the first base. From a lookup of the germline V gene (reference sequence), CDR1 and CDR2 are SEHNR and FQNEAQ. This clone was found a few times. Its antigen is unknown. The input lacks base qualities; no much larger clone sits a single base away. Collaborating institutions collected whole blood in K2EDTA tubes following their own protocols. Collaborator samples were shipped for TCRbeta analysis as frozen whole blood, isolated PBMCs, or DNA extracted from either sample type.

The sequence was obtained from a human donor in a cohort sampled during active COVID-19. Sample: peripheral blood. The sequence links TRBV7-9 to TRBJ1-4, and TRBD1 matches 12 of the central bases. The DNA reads TGTGCCAGCAGCCCGTCCCGGGACAGGGGGCAAGGTGAAAAACTGTTTTTT. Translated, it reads CASSPSRDRGQGEKLFF. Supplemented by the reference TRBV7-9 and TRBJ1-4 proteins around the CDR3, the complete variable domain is DTGVSQNPRHKITKRGQNVTFRCDPISEHNRLYWYRQTLGQGPEFLTYFQNEAQLEKSRLLSDRFSAERPKGSFSTLEIQRTEQGDSAMYLCASSPSRDRGQGEKLFFGSGTQLSVL.